This T cell receptor beta chain was obtained from a study of cytomegalovirus exposure and HLA in healthy donors. Findings and caveats of the study: Accurate predictions that matched the HLA-A and HLA-B alleles of most subjects were reportedly made from TCR beta sequences. Sequencing likely caused a cluster of highly shared sequence variants.

The CDR3 contains 13 residues. Trimming removed 5 bases at V and 2 bases at J, with 10 bases between. Germline lookup yields CDR1 MNHEY and CDR2 SMNVEV (reference sequence). Of note for this clone: Its specificity is unknown.

PCR employed 60 Vbeta and 13 Jbeta primers. Data came from immunoSEQ multiplex PCR; TCRdb stores just in-frame clones and leaves some out. The sample shows 120,000 or so clones, 75% to 85% of them seen only once. This chain connects TRBV27 to TRBJ2-7, with D uncertain. Sequencing was carried out using PBMCs. The origin of this receptor is a man younger than 45 in good health and CMV-seropositive. The CDR3 sequence is CASSDAVTYEQYF. In DNA, the CDR3 is TGTGCCAGCAGTGACGCGGTTACCTACGAGCAGTACTTC.